This T cell receptor beta chain was captured in a study of technical replicates of blood from a handful of donors (dated by TCRdb to about 2017). Library creation used the immunoSEQ multiplex PCR assay. What TCRdb holds here is the immuneACCESS table cut down to in-frame rearrangements. Part of the clones is not present; checked against another copy, under half of the missing clones reflect an unresolved V gene, and the others are unexplained. Within this sample are fewer than 100,000 clones, with roughly 95% of them counted one time only. Of the sample, 0.2% to 0.25% falls within the top ten clones. Details on this clone: Its antigen is still unknown. Base-call qualities are not available, and no considerably larger clone is one nucleotide away.

The sample was T cells isolated from PBMCs. This receptor was identified in a human donor in good health.

The CDR3: CASSESPPGLAGGRVSTDTQYF. The DNA reads TGCGCCAGCAGTGAATCCCCTCCGGGACTAGCGGGAGGAAGGGTCAGCACAGATACGCAGTATTTT. The chain couples TRBV10-1 to TRBJ2-3, with 15 central nucleotides matching TRBD2. The CDR3 has 22 amino acids, counting the end cysteine and phenylalanine. The entry retains the CDR3 DNA only, 66 bases that are in frame from base 1. For this chain, trimming is 3 bases at the V end and 0 bases at the J end, and the number of junction bases without a gene match is 16. CDR1 WNHNN and CDR2 SYGVQD are derived from the germline V gene (reference sequence).